Listed here is a single T cell receptor beta chain. Its antigen is not yet known. Nothing much larger sits one base from this clone, and base qualities are not available. The data are from a study of beta chain features in type 1 diabetes (dated by TCRdb to the late 2010s). Study-level background: Patients and healthy donors did not differ in mean age, gender distribution, total cell number or subset yield. A total of around 110,000,000 sorted cells were examined across all samples, and a strong correlation was observed between cell number per subset and RNA yield. The study compared TCRB repertoires of sorted circulating CD4+ T cell subsets between recently diagnosed type 1 diabetes patients and matched healthy donors. Regulatory and stem cell-like memory subsets were obtained from only 8 patients and about 8 healthy donors, while naive and central memory subsets were obtained from all 28 donors. General study outcomes and caveats: Type 1 diabetes patients showed a moderate but significant shortening of TCRB CDR3 length in all four CD4+ subsets. Because the HLA sub-analyses included only small numbers of individuals, any influence of HLA type on TCRB rearrangement was left unresolved. Because cDNA was sequenced instead of genomic DNA, activated cells with high expression could be over-represented, although the groups did not differ in activation or CD3 levels. Shorter templates might be favored by PCR, yet because patient and control samples were amplified and corrected together, any such skew would affect both groups equally. Patients with type 1 diabetes made fewer insertions and deleted more nucleotides at VDJ recombination sites, implying thymic rearrangement abnormalities. Naive, central memory and regulatory TCRB repertoires appeared to be more similar among patients than among healthy donors.

The entire isolated RNA was reverse transcribed using the High Capacity cDNA Reverse Transcription Kit, and thus expressed TCRB transcripts were sequenced. Deep immunoSEQ sequencing was performed on naive, central memory and regulatory T cell samples, with an average of about 3.6 million total reads per sample. Sorted cells were lysed in RLT buffer, and RNA was extracted using DNase-treated RNeasy Micro or Mini kits according to cell number. Each cell subset was processed on its own to prevent cross-contamination, while patient and healthy donor samples were processed together. Using the immunoSEQ multiplex PCR, TCRB sequences were amplified from cDNA into 87-bp fragments spanning the CDR3 region. Sequencing of the amplicons was performed on the Illumina HiSeq platform. The paper's processing steps were these. PCR bias was computationally corrected using synthetic template baselines, reads within Hamming distance 2 were collapsed, and singletons that could not be merged were discarded. Reads were aligned against IMGT to assign V, D and J genes, CDR3 length and insertions or deletions at six rearrangement sites. Within each subset, clonotype counts were normalized to sorted cell number, after which true diversity and Gini coefficients were computed with the tcR R package. The overlap coefficient, calculated on TCRB nucleotide sequences, was used to measure repertoire sharing. As a proxy for the pre-selection repertoire, out-of-frame TCRB sequences from naive cells were analyzed. Sourced from immuneACCESS, this table was stored by TCRdb with only in-frame sequences that have V and J called. A share of the clones is absent; for the studies checked, an unresolved V gene accounts for under half, and the remainder has no known explanation. V and J calls and clone size are given by that table; D and trimming were obtained from the DNA. This sample lists under 900,000 clones; 15% to 20% were detected once. The ten largest account for 0.023% of the sample.

Each donor gave one peripheral blood draw, approximately 110 mL on average, collected into heparinised tubes. Naive, central memory, regulatory and stem cell-like memory CD4+ T cells were sorted on a BD FACSAria II using a panel including CD45RO, CCR7, CD25, CD127, CD95 and CD27. A purity above 95% was achieved for all sorted populations. PBMCs were isolated right away by Lymphoprep density gradient centrifugation and were stained directly, without culture. So that batch effects would be minimized, each experiment stained and sorted samples in pairs, pairing one healthy donor with one patient. V loses 0 bases, J loses 2 bases, and the germline ends lie 10 bases apart. Reading the germline V gene gives CDR1 MNHEY and CDR2 SVGAGI. The CDR3 measures 15 amino acids from cysteine to phenylalanine. Only the CDR3 part of the read is kept: 45 bases, read in frame from the first base.

The source is a woman between 18 and 29 years old in good health. The sample comprised naive CD4+ T cells from blood. What this sample's cell subset or site label stands for: true naive CD4+ T cells. This chain is built from TRBV6-5 and TRBJ1-2; a tentative D call is TRBD1 (6 bases match). The sequenced DNA is TGTGCCAGCAGTTACTCGGGGGGCCTCAACTATGGCTACACCTTC. This yields the protein CASSYSGGLNYGYTF.